Given below is one T cell receptor (beta chain) in context. In germline, CDR1 is SEHNR, CDR2 FQNEAQ (reference sequence). V was cut by 7 bases and J by 2 bases, with 23 bases left in between. The CDR3 contains 17 residues. This record comes from a study of blood T cell repertoires in COVID-19. The authors' processing: By means of reference gene primer amplification, nucleated cell counts were estimated. Some clones are missing from TCRdb's copy, which holds only in-frame ones; the method was immunoSEQ multiplex PCR. The DNA gave D and trimming, while V, J and clone size come from that table. The sample lists a few hundred thousand clones, around 80% occurring once.

Sequenced sample: peripheral blood. The J gene is TRBJ2-5, the V gene TRBV7-9; possibly TRBD2 for D (6 bases). The source is a man in his sixties with acute or convalescent COVID-19. CDR3 loop: CASILGEAELLQETQYF. The CDR3 coding sequence is TGTGCCAGCATCCTCGGGGAGGCAGAATTATTACAAGAGACCCAGTACTTC.